The present T cell receptor (beta chain) was sequenced within a study of regulatory T cells in long-lasting Graves disease. Background on the study: Graves' cases, newly diagnosed, had used antithyroid drugs under 3 months.

The time point is: newly diagnosed GD, antithyroid drugs for less than 3 months. The TCR library was made from RNA extracted from PBMCs. Patients all came to the study from an endocrinology department in Xi'an, China. Study results and limitations: New patients shared about 880 public clonotypes, fewer than the roughly 2,500 shared by persistent patients.

The germline V and J ends were trimmed by 4 bases and 7 bases, with 8 bases remaining between them. Germline lookup yields CDR1 MNHNS and CDR2 SASEGT. The CDR3 extends over 11 amino acids. Worth noting for this clonotype: As yet, its antigen is unknown.

Building of the TCR beta libraries involved iRepertoire HTBI primers and Arm-PCR of CDR3 regions. TCRdb reprocessed the multiplex PCR reads with MiXCR, giving one entry per CDR3 protein. The sample has about 320,000 distinct CDR3 sequences, roughly 18% seen once; the top ten hold 35% to 45%. The receptor comes from a female donor with Graves disease. This rearrangement joins TRBV6-1 to TRBJ2-7; possible D gene TRBD2, 5 bases. The sequenced sample was peripheral blood mononuclear cells (PBMCs), obtained at new diagnosis, from a patient treated with antithyroid drugs. The CDR3 bases are TGTGCCAGCAGTGTACGAGGGGAGCAGTACTTC. Translating it yields CASSVRGEQYF.